The source of this T cell receptor beta chain is a study of blood T cell repertoires in COVID-19. Study details: Researchers got acute and convalescent COVID-19 samples from the United States, Italy and Spain. PBMCs, B-cell-depleted T cells, or T cells were the source of the cDNA or gDNA that made up the material.

The CDR3 is made up of 14 amino acids. Per the germline V gene, CDR1 is SGHTA and CDR2 is FQGNSA. The germline V and J ends were trimmed by 6 bases and 5 bases, with 16 bases remaining between them. The protocol was immunoSEQ multiplex PCR, while the TCRdb copy is restricted to in-frame clones and leaves out a portion. This table has a few hundred thousand clones, around 87% appearing once. The sample was peripheral blood. The chain uses TRBV7-2 and TRBJ1-1, with D possibly matching TRBD1 (6 bases). The receptor comes from a woman aged 45-60 years who had recovered from COVID-19. In DNA, the CDR3 is TGTGCCAGCAGAACTAACAGGGTAGGGACTGAAGCTTTCTTT. Its translation: CASRTNRVGTEAFF. The variable domain in full, completed from reference TRBV7-2 and TRBJ1-1, reads GAGVSQSPSNKVTEKGKDVELRCDPISGHTALYWYRQSLGQGLEFLIYFQGNSAPDKSGLPSDRFSAERTGGSVSTLTIQRTQQEDSAVYLCASRTNRVGTEAFFGQGTRLTVV.